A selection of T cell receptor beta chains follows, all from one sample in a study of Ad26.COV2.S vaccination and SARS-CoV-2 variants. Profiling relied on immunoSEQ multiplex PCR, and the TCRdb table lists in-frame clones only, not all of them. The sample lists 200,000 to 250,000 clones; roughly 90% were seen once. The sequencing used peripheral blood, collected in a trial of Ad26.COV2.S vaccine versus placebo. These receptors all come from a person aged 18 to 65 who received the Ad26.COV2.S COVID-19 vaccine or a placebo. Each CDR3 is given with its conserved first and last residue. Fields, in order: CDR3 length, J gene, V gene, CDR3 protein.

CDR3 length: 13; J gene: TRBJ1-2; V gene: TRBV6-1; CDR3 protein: CASSEGGVYGYTF
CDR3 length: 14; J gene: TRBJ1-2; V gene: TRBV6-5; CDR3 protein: CASSYSLSSYGYTF
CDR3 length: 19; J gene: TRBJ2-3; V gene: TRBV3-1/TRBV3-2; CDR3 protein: CASSQVIRLAGGPTDTQYF
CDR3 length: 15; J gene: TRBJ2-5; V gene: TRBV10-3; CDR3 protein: CAISNRSRPEETQYF
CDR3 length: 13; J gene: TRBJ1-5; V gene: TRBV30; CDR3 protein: CAWSLAGDQPQHF
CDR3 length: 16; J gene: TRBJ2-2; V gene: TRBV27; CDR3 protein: CASSFRQGLLGGELFF
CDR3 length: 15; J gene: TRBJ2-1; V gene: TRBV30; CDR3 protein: CAWTGGPGPGDEQFF
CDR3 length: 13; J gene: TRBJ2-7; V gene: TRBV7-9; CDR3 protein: CASSSDRGREQYF
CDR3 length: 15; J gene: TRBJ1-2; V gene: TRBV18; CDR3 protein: CASSPSQRSGYGYTF
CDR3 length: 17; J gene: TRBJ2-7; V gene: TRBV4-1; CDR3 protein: CASSRPPGEVLGFEQYF
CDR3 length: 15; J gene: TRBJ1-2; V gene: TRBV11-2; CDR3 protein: CASSLDQGYTYGYTF
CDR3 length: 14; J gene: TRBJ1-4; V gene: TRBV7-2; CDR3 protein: CASSPAPLGEKLFF
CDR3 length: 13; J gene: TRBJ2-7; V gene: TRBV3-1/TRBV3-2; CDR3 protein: CASSQGVELRQYF
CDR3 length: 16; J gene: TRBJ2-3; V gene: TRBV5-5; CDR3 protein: CASSLGRVYFADTQYF
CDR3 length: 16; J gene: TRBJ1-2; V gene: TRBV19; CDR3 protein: CASSIPTGGALRGYTF
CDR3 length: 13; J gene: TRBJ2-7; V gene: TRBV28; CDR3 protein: CASDGRGYYEQYF
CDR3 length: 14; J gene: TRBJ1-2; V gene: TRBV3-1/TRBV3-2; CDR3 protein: CASSQDNIVYGYTF
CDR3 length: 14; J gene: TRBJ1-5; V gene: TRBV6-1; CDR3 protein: CASSEVGSNQPQHF
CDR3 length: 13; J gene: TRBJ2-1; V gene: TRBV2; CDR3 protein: CATQTGRGTTQFF
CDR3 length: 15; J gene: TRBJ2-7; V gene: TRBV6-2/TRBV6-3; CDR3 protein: CASSSGAGDSYEQYF
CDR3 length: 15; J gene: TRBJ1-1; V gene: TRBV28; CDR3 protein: CASTPFLWGRTEAFF
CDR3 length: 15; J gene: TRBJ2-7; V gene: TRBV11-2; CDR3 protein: CASSPIRDRGHEQYF
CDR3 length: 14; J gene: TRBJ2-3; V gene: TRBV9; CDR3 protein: CASSGLPYTDTQYF
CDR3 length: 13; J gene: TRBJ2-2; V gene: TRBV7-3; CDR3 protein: CASSIAGTGELFF
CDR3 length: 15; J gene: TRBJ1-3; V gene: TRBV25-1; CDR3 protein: CASSDGMGSGNTIYF
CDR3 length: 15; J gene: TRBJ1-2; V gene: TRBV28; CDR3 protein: CASSRPGQGSYGYTF
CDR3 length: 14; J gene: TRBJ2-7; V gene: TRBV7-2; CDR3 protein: CASSLGRGPYEQYF
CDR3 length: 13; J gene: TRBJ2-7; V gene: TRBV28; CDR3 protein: CASSSPVSYEQYF
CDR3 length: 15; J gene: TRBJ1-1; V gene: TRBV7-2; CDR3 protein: CASSFGGAPNTEAFF
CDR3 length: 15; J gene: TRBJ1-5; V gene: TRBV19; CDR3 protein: CASRRDNPSNQPQHF
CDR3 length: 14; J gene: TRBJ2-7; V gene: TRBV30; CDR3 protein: CAWDPSGSVYEQYF
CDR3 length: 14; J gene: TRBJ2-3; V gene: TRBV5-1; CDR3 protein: CASSPGQGTDTQYF
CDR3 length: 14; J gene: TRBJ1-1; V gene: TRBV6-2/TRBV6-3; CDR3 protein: CASSLPRQGAEAFF
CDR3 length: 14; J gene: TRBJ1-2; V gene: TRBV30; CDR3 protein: CAWTGGGTRRLYTF
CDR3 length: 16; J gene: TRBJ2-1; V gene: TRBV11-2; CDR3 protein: CASSLVRTSGVDEQFF
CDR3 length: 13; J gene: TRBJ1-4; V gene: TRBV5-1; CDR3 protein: CASRGGIDEKLFF
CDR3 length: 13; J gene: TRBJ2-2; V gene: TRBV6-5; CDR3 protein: CASRTANTGELFF
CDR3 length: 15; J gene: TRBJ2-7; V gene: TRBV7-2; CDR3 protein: CASSQGRGRAYEQYF
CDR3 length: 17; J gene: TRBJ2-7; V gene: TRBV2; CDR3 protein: CASSSEGGTPNSYEQYF
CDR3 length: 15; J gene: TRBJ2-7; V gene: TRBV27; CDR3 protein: CASTELGGGADEQYF
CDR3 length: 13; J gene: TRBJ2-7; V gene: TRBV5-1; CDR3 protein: CASSPPGVYEQYF
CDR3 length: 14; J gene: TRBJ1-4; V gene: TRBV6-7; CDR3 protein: CASSYSKKREKLFF
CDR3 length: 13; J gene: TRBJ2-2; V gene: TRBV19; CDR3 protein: CASKQGISGELFF
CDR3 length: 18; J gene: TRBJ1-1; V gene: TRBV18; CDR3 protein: CASSPARQGVGRNTEAFF
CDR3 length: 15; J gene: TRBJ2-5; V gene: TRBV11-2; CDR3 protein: CASSTLDRVWETQYF
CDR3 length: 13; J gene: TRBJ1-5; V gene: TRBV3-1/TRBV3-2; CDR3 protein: CASSPGTKKPQHF
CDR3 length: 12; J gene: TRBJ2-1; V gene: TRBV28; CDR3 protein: CASSLEGNEQFF
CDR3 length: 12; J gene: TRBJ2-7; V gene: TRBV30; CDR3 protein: CAWSPGQQFQYF
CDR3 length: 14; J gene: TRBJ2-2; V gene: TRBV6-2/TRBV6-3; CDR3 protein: CASSYSGTDGELFF
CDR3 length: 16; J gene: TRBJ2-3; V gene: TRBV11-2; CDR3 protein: CASSFTSGGLTDTQYF
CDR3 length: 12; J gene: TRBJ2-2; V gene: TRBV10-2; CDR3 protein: CASTGGNGELFF
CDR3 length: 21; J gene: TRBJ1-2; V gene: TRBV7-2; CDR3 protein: CASSLAWGQVATRGSSGGYTF
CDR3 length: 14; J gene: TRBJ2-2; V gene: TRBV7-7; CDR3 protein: CASSQQGNTGELFF
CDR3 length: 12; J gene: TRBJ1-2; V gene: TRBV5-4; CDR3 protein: CASGAGGIGYTF
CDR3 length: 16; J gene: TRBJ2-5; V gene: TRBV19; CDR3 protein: CASSWGGTGVQETQYF